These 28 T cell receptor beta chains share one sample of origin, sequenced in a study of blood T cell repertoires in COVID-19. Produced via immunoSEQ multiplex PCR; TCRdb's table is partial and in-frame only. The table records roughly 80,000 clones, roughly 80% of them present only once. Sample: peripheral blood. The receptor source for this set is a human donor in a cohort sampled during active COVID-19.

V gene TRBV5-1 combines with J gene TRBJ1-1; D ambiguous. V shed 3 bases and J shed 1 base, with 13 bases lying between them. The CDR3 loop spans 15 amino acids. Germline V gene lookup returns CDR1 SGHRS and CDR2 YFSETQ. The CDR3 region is CASSSGSLSNTEAFF. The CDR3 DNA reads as TGCGCCAGCAGCTCGGGGAGTCTTTCGAACACTGAAGCTTTCTTT.

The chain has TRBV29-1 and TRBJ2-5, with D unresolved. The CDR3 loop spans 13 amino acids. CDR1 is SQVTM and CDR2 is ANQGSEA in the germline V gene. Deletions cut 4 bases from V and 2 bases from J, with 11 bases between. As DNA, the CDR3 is TGCAGCGTTGTTAGAGGATCTCAAGAGACCCAGTACTTC. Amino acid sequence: CSVVRGSQETQYF.

The CDR3 nucleotides are TGCAGCGTACGGACAGGGACCAACTATGGCTACACCTTC. This encodes CSVRTGTNYGYTF. The rearrangement uses TRBV29-1 and TRBJ1-2; TRBD1 agrees at 8 bases. V shed 6 bases and J 2 bases; nucleotides not matched to a gene: 5. Germline V gene data show CDR1 as SQVTM and CDR2 as ANQGSEA. The length of the CDR3 is 13 residues.

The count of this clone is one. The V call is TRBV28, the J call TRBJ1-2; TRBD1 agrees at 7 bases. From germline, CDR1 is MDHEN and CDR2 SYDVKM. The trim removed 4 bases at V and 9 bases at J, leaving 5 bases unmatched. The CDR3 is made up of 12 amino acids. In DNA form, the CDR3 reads TGTGCCAGCAGTTGGGGGGACAGAAGCTACACCTTC. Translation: CASSWGDRSYTF.

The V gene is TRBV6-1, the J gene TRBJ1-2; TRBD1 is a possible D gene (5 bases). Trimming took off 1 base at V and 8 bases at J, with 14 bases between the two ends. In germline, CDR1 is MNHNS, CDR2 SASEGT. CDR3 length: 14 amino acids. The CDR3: CASSEGGRAGGYTF. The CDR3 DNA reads TGTGCCAGCAGTGAAGGAGGCAGGGCTGGCGGCTACACCTTC.

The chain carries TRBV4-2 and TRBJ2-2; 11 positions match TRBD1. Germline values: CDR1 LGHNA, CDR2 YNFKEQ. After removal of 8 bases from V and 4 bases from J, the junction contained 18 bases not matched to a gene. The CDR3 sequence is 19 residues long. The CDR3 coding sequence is TGTGCCAGCTCAACCCCCGGACAGGGGGCAATTGTGGGCACCGGGGAGCTGTTTTTT. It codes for CASSTPGQGAIVGTGELFF.

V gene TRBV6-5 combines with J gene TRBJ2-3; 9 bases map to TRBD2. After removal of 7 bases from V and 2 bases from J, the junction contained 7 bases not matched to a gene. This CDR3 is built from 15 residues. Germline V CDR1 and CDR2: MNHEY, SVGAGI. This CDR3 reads CASNKREALTDTQYF. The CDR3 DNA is TGTGCCAGCAATAAGCGGGAGGCCCTCACAGATACGCAGTATTTT.

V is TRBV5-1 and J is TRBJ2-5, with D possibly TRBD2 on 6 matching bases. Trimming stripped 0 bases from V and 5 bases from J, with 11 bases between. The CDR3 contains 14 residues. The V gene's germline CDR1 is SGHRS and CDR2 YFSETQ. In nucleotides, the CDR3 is TGCGCCAGCAGCTTGGACCCGGGGAGGGAGACCCAGTACTTC. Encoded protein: CASSLDPGRETQYF.

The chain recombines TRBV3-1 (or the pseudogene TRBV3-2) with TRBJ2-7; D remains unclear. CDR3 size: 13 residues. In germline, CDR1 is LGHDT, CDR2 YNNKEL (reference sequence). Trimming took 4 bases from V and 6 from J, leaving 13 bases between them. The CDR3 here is CASSRLSPGEQYF. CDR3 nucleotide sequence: TGTGCCAGCAGCCGACTCTCTCCGGGCGAGCAGTACTTC.

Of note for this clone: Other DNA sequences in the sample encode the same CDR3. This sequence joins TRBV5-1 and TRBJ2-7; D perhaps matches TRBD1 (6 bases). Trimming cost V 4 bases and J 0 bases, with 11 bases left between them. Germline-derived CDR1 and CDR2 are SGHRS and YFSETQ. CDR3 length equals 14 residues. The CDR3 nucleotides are TGCGCCAGCAGCCTAACAGGGAGCTCCTACGAGCAGTACTTC. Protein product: CASSLTGSSYEQYF. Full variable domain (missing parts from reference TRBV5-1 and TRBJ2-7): KAGVTQTPRYLIKTRGQQVTLSCSPISGHRSVSWYQQTPGQGLQFLFEYFSETQRNKGNFPGRFSGRQFSNSRSEMNVSTLELGDSALYLCASSLTGSSYEQYFGPGTRLTVT.

In DNA form, the CDR3 reads TGTGCCAGCAGACCTGGACAGGGGTTATATGGCTACACCTTC. This encodes CASRPGQGLYGYTF. The chain joins TRBV7-2 to TRBJ1-2; 9 bases map to TRBD1. Losses at the gene ends were 6 bases for V and 5 bases for J; bases not matched to a gene: 7. Per germline, CDR1 SGHTA and CDR2 FQGNSA. The CDR3 extends over 14 amino acids.

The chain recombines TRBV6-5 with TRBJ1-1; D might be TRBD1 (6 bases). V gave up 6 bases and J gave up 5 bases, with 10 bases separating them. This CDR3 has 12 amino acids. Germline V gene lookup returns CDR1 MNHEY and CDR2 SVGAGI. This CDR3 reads CASREGVTEAFF. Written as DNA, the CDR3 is TGTGCCAGCAGAGAGGGGGTTACTGAAGCTTTCTTT.

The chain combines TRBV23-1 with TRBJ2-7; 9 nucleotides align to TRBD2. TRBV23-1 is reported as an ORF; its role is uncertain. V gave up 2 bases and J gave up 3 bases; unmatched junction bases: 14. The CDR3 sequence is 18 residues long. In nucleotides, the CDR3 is TGCGCCAGCAGTCAAAGAAAGGGAGCTAGCGGGAAGTACTACGAGCAGTACTTC. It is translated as CASSQRKGASGKYYEQYF.

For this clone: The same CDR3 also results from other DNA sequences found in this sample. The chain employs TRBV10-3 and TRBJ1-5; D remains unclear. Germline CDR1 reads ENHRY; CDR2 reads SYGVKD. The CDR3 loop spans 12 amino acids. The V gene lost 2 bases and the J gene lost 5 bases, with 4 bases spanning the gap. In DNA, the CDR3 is TGTGCCATCAGTGAGCTCGATCAGCCCCAGCATTTT. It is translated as CAISELDQPQHF.

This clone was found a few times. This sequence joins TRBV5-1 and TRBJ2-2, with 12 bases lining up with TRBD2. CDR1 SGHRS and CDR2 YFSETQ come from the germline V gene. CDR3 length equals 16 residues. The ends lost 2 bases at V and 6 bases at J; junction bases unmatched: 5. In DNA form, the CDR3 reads TGCGCCAGCAGCTTTACTAGCGGGGGGACCCCCGGGGAGCTGTTTTTT. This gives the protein CASSFTSGGTPGELFF.

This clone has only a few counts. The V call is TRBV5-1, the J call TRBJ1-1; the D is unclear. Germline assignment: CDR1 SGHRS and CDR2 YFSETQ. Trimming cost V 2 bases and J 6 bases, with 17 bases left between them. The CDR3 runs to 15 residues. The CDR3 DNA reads TGCGCCAGCAGCTTCACGGCTACGGGAGGCGCTGAAGCTTTCTTT. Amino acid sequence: CASSFTATGGAEAFF.

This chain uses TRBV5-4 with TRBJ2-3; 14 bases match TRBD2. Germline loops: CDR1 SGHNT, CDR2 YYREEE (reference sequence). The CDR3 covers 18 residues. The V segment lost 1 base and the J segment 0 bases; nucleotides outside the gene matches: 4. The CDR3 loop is CASSLMTSGGESTDTQYF. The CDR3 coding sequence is TGTGCCAGCAGCTTGATGACTAGCGGGGGGGAGAGCACAGATACGCAGTATTTT.

In DNA, the CDR3 is TGTGCCTGGAGTGTACCGTATGGGAGAGTAGCCAAAAACATTCAGTACTTC. Translating it yields CAWSVPYGRVAKNIQYF. The J gene is TRBJ2-4, the V gene TRBV30, with D maybe TRBD2 (5 bases). CDR3 size: 17 residues. Per germline, CDR1 GTSNPN and CDR2 SVGIG (reference sequence). V dropped 0 bases and J dropped 0 bases, with 15 bases sitting between them. Filled out from reference TRBV30 and TRBJ2-4, the complete variable domain reads SQTIHQWPATLVQPVGSPLSLECTVEGTSNPNLYWYRQAAGRGLQLLFYSVGIGQISSEVPQNLSASRPQDRQFILSSKKLLLSDSGFYLCAWSVPYGRVAKNIQYFGAGTRLSVL.

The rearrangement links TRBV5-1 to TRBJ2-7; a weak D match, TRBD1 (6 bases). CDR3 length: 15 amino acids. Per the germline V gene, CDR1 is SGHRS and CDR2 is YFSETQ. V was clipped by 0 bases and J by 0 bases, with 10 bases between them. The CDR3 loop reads CASSLDPDSSYEQYF. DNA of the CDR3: TGCGCCAGCAGCTTGGATCCGGACAGCTCCTACGAGCAGTACTTC.

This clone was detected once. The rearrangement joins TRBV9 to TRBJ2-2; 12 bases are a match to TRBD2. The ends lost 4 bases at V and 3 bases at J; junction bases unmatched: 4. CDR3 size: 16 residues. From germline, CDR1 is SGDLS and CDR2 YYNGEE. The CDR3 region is CASSLAGGQYTGELFF. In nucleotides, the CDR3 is TGTGCCAGCAGCCTAGCGGGGGGGCAGTACACCGGGGAGCTGTTTTTT.

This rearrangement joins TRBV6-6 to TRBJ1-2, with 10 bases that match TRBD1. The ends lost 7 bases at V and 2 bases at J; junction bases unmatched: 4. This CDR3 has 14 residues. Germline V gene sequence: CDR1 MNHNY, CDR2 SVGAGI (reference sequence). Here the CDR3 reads CASTPTGGNYGYTF. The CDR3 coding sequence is TGTGCCAGCACCCCGACAGGGGGCAACTATGGCTACACCTTC.

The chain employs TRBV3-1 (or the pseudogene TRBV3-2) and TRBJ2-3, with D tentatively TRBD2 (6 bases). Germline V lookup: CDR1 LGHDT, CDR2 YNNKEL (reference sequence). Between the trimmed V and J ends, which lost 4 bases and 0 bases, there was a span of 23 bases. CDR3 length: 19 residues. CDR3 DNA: TGTGCCAGCAGCCCCCGAGTAGGGGCTAGCGCCTTAAGCACAGATACGCAGTATTTT. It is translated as CASSPRVGASALSTDTQYF.

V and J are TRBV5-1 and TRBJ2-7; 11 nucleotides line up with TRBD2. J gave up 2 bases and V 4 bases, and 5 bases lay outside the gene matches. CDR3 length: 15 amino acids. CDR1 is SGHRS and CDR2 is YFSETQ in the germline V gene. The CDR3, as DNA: TGCGCCAGCAGCCCCCGTAGCGGGGGGGCCTACGAGCAGTACTTC. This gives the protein CASSPRSGGAYEQYF.

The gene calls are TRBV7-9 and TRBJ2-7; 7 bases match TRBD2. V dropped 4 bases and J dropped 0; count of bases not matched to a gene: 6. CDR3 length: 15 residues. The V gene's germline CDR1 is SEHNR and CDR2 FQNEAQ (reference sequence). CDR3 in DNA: TGTGCCAGCAGCTCTCAGCGGGAAAACTCCTACGAGCAGTACTTC. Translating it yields CASSSQRENSYEQYF. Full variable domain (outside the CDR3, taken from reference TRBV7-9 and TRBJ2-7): DTGVSQNPRHKITKRGQNVTFRCDPISEHNRLYWYRQTLGQGPEFLTYFQNEAQLEKSRLLSDRFSAERPKGSFSTLEIQRTEQGDSAMYLCASSSQRENSYEQYFGPGTRLTVT.

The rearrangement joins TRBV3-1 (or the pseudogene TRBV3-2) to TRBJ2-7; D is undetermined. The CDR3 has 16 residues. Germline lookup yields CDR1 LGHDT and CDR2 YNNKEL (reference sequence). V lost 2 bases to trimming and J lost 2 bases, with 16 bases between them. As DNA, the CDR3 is TGTGCCAGCAGCCAAACTCCTACTGTGGGCACCTACGAGCAGTACTTC. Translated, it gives CASSQTPTVGTYEQYF.

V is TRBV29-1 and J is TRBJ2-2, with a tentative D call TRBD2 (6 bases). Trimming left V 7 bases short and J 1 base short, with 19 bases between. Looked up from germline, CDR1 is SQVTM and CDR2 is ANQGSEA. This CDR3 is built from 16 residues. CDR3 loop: CSASPGVPKNTGELFF. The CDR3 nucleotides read TGCAGCGCCTCGCCGGGGGTTCCGAAGAACACCGGGGAGCTGTTTTTT.

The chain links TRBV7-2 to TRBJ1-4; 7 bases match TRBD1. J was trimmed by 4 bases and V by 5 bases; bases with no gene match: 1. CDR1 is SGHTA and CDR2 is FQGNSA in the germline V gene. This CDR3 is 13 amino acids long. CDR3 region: CASSRDSNEKLFF. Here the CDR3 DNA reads TGTGCCAGCAGCAGGGACAGTAATGAAAAACTGTTTTTT.

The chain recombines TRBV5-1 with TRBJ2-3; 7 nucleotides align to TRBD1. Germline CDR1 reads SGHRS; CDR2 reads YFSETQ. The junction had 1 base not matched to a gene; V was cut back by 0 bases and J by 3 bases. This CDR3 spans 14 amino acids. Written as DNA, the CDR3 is TGCGCCAGCAGCTTGGCCAGGGGGACAGATACGCAGTATTTT. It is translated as CASSLARGTDTQYF.